The rows below give T cell receptor beta chains drawn from one sample of a study of blood T cell repertoires in COVID-19. Clones were read by immunoSEQ multiplex PCR, and TCRdb kept only the in-frame ones, dropping some. The sample records around 78,000 clones, 82% being singletons. The specimen sequenced was peripheral blood. The receptor set was obtained from a human donor in a cohort sampled during active COVID-19. Both conserved end residues are part of each CDR3. A D gene is named only where the DNA matches it firmly. Some rows mark clone size as missing; the rest say once, few, many or name a class of expanded clone.

D	V	size	J	CDR3	DNA
TRBD1	TRBV4-3	-	TRBJ2-7	CASRQEDRGQYEQYF	TGCGCCAGCAGGCAGGAAGACAGGGGGCAATACGAGCAGTACTTC
-	TRBV3-1/TRBV3-2	-	TRBJ2-1	CASSLTGWSYNEQFF	TGTGCCAGCAGCCTCACAGGTTGGTCCTACAATGAGCAGTTCTTC
-	TRBV24-1	-	TRBJ2-5	CATSEGAKETQYF	TGTGCCACCAGTGAGGGCGCCAAAGAGACCCAGTACTTC
-	TRBV7-9	-	TRBJ1-2	CASSLTRGEAYGYTF	TGTGCCAGCAGCTTAACCCGCGGTGAAGCCTATGGCTACACCTTC
-	TRBV7-2	-	TRBJ1-4	CASSLSGAGGEKLFF	TGTGCCAGCAGCTTGTCTGGGGCGGGAGGGGAAAAACTGTTTTTT
TRBD1	TRBV7-2	-	TRBJ2-7	CASSFNYRGSEQYF	TGTGCCAGCAGCTTCAATTACAGGGGGAGCGAGCAGTACTTC
-	TRBV19	once	TRBJ2-3	CASSPAGASNTQYF	TGTGCCAGTAGTCCGGCGGGGGCATCAAATACGCAGTATTTT
-	TRBV15	-	TRBJ2-7	CATSHRETYEQYF	TGTGCCACCAGCCACCGCGAAACCTACGAGCAGTACTTC
TRBD1	TRBV3-1/TRBV3-2	-	TRBJ1-1	CASSQRGRQGMNTEAFF	TGTGCCAGCAGCCAAAGGGGGCGACAGGGGATGAACACTGAAGCTTTCTTT
TRBD2	TRBV6-2/TRBV6-3	-	TRBJ2-7	CASSWGGSEQYF	TGTGCCAGCAGTTGGGGAGGGTCCGAGCAGTACTTC
-	TRBV6-6	-	TRBJ2-5	CASSQNRVETQYF	TGTGCCAGCAGTCAAAACAGGGTGGAGACCCAGTACTTC
TRBD1	TRBV5-4	once	TRBJ2-7	CASSSIGGRSYEQYF	TGTGCCAGCAGCTCGATAGGGGGCCGAAGCTACGAGCAGTACTTC
-	TRBV4-3	-	TRBJ1-4	CASSQDWPRGDEKLFF	TGCGCCAGCAGCCAAGACTGGCCGCGGGGGGATGAAAAACTGTTTTTT
-	TRBV19	-	TRBJ2-1	CASSVISYNEQFF	TGTGCCAGTAGCGTTATCTCCTACAATGAGCAGTTCTTC
TRBD2	TRBV6-2/TRBV6-3	few	TRBJ2-7	CASSSKIAGETYEQYF	TGTGCCAGCAGTTCCAAGATAGCGGGGGAAACCTACGAGCAGTACTTC
-	TRBV6-1	-	TRBJ2-3	CASSEMDISTDTQYF	TGTGCCAGCAGTGAAATGGACATTAGCACAGATACGCAGTATTTT
-	TRBV7-2	once	TRBJ2-7	CASSLGRGAAYEQYF	TGTGCCAGCAGCTTAGGCAGGGGCGCCGCCTACGAGCAGTACTTC
-	TRBV11-2	-	TRBJ2-7	CASSLDRDEQYF	TGTGCCAGCAGCTTAGACAGGGACGAGCAGTACTTC
-	TRBV29-1	-	TRBJ1-4	CSVVSTDNEKLFF	TGCAGCGTTGTGTCGACAGATAATGAAAAACTGTTTTTT
-	TRBV9	once	TRBJ1-1	CASSGQGSTEAFF	TGTGCCAGCAGCGGGCAGGGATCCACTGAAGCTTTCTTT
-	TRBV5-1	-	TRBJ2-5	CASSGFGVQETQYF	TGCGCCAGCAGCGGCTTCGGGGTACAAGAGACCCAGTACTTC
-	TRBV13	once	TRBJ1-3	CASSLGPRAGNTIYF	TGTGCCAGCAGCTTAGGCCCCAGGGCTGGAAACACCATATATTTT
TRBD1	TRBV5-1	-	TRBJ1-6	CASSLDRGNAYNSPLHF	TGCGCCAGCAGCTTGGACAGGGGAAATGCCTATAATTCACCCCTCCACTTT
TRBD1	TRBV11-2	-	TRBJ1-1	CASSLGTSGTGTLNTEAFF	TGTGCCAGCAGCTTAGGGACTAGTGGGACAGGGACTTTGAACACTGAAGCTTTCTTT
-	TRBV13	-	TRBJ1-3	CASSFWGAGNTIYF	TGTGCCAGCAGCTTCTGGGGAGCGGGAAACACCATATATTTT
-	TRBV19	-	TRBJ2-7	CASSIRGYNYEQYF	TGTGCCAGTAGTATCCGGGGTTACAACTACGAGCAGTACTTC
TRBD2	TRBV19	-	TRBJ2-3	CASSPRDYSTDTQYF	TGTGCCAGTAGCCCCCGGGACTATTCAACAGATACGCAGTATTTT
-	TRBV4-2	-	TRBJ1-3	CASSQDRYSGNTIYF	TGTGCCAGCAGCCAAGACAGGTACTCTGGAAACACCATATATTTT
-	TRBV6-6	-	TRBJ1-1	CASKDREDTEAFF	TGTGCCAGCAAAGACAGAGAGGACACTGAAGCTTTCTTT
-	TRBV7-9	-	TRBJ2-2	CASSPRGGDGTGELFF	TGTGCCAGCAGCCCAAGGGGCGGAGACGGCACCGGGGAGCTGTTTTTT
-	TRBV7-3	few	TRBJ1-6	CASSLYPGESLHF	TGTGCCAGCAGCTTATATCCGGGTGAGTCCCTCCACTTT
TRBD1	TRBV5-1	-	TRBJ1-2	CASSQGTGLGGYTF	TGCGCCAGCAGCCAAGGGACAGGCTTGGGCGGCTACACCTTC
-	TRBV12-3/TRBV12-4	-	TRBJ2-3	CASRKGSTDTQYF	TGTGCCAGCAGGAAGGGGAGCACAGATACGCAGTATTTT
-	TRBV2	-	TRBJ2-5	CASSVSVQETQYF	TGTGCCAGCAGTGTGTCGGTCCAAGAGACCCAGTACTTC
-	TRBV30	-	TRBJ1-1	CAWKRGTTEAFF	TGTGCCTGGAAGCGGGGGACCACTGAAGCTTTCTTT